The 13 T cell receptor beta chains below come from one sample, sequenced in a study of T cell changes during pregnancy in multiple sclerosis. Assay used: immunoSEQ multiplex PCR; TCRdb lists only in-frame clones, some missing. The table shows 80,000 to 130,000 clones, with approximately 94% occurring only once. The sample was peripheral blood, taken in the second trimester of pregnancy. The receptors come from a female donor with multiple sclerosis, enrolled in a pregnancy study.

The rearrangement links TRBV28 to TRBJ2-7; 9 bases map to TRBD2. The CDR3 contains 16 residues. Germline trimming cut 4 bases from V and 2 bases from J; bases unmatched to any gene: 9. CDR1 and CDR2 (germline): MDHEN, SYDVKM. The CDR3 sequence: CASSSIRLAATYEQYF. In nucleotides, the CDR3 is TGTGCCAGCAGTTCCATTCGACTAGCGGCGACCTACGAGCAGTACTTC.

The gene calls are TRBV27 and TRBJ2-5; 7 bases are shared with TRBD2. The germline V gene has CDR1 MNHEY and CDR2 SMNVEV (reference sequence). V gave up 3 bases and J gave up 11 bases; unmatched junction bases: 12. The CDR3 consists of 14 residues. The CDR3 region is CASSFRRGAGEQYF. The DNA of the CDR3 is TGTGCCAGCAGTTTCCGGAGGGGCGCGGGGGAGCAGTACTTC.

V usage is TRBV14 and J usage is TRBJ2-7, with 9 bases lining up with TRBD2. CDR1 is SGHDN, CDR2 FVKESK, per germline. V shed 3 bases and J 4 bases; nucleotides not matched to a gene: 10. The CDR3 consists of 16 residues. The CDR3 nucleotides are TGTGCCAGCAGCCAGAGCGCGGGGGGGCTTTTATACGAGCAGTACTTC. Residues: CASSQSAGGLLYEQYF.

As to this clone: The junction and the germline gene differ at one end; a read error may be behind it. The gene calls are TRBV5-1 and TRBJ2-7; 9 bases are shared with TRBD1. Germline V CDR1 and CDR2: SGHRS, YFSETQ. The CDR3 has 14 amino acids. CDR3 in amino acids: CASSLGGGTGPGDF. The CDR3 DNA is TGCGCCAGCAGCTTGGGAGGAGGGACAGGGCCTGGAGACTTC.

The chain employs TRBV5-4 and TRBJ2-3, with 7 bases aligning to TRBD2. This CDR3 spans 15 amino acids. Germline assignment: CDR1 SGHNT and CDR2 YYREEE (reference sequence). With 5 bases clipped from V and 4 bases from J, the junction kept 10 bases outside the gene matches. CDR3 loop: CASSSSGRAADTQYF. The CDR3, as DNA: TGTGCCAGCAGTTCCTCTGGGAGGGCTGCAGATACGCAGTATTTT.

The gene calls are TRBV6-1 and TRBJ1-3, with TRBD1 identical over 9 bases. V was clipped by 5 bases and J by 0 bases; unmatched bases: 2. This CDR3 has 15 residues. Germline V lookup: CDR1 MNHNS, CDR2 SASEGT. The CDR3: CASSRDRVSGNTIYF. In DNA, the CDR3 is TGTGCCAGCAGTAGGGACAGGGTCTCTGGAAACACCATATATTTT.

The CDR3, as DNA: TGTGCCAGCAGGGGGGGTGTTGGCACTGAAGCTTTCTTT. Residues: CASRGGVGTEAFF. The chain recombines TRBV2 with TRBJ1-1, with a possible D match to TRBD1 (5 bases). The V and J ends lost 6 bases and 4 bases respectively, with 12 bases between them. The CDR3 is 13 amino acids. Germline-derived CDR1 and CDR2 are SNHLY and FYNNEI.

The genes are TRBV28 and TRBJ2-7; a weak D match, TRBD1 (6 bases). Germline-derived CDR1 and CDR2 are MDHEN and SYDVKM. V was pared by 6 bases and J by 0 bases, with 12 bases between. The CDR3 is made up of 14 amino acids. CDR3 amino acids: CASSLRDTSYEQYF. The CDR3 region has the DNA TGTGCCAGCAGCCTACGGGACACCTCCTACGAGCAGTACTTC.

The chain combines TRBV9 with TRBJ1-2; tentative D call: TRBD1 (5 bases). Per the germline V gene, CDR1 is SGDLS and CDR2 is YYNGEE. Trimming took off 3 bases at V and 8 bases at J, with 11 bases between the two ends. This CDR3 contains 12 residues. CDR3 protein: CASSAQGIGYTF. The CDR3 DNA reads as TGTGCCAGCAGCGCCCAGGGCATCGGCTACACCTTC.

J is TRBJ2-2 and V is TRBV4-1; 15 bases agree with TRBD2. J was trimmed by 6 bases and V by 4 bases; bases with no gene match: 12. Germline V gene sequence: CDR1 MGHRA, CDR2 YSYEKL. This CDR3 is 19 amino acids long. The CDR3 DNA follows: TGCGCCAGCAGCCCACACCTAGGACTAGCGGGGGGGCGGTCCGGGGAGCTGTTTTTT. Protein: CASSPHLGLAGGRSGELFF.

In nucleotides, the CDR3 is TGTGCCAGCAGCTTAGGTTTTACGGGGACACCGAACACCGGGGAGCTGTTTTTT. It specifies CASSLGFTGTPNTGELFF. J is TRBJ2-2 and V is TRBV13, with TRBD1 as a possible D gene (6 bases). CDR1 is PRHDT and CDR2 is FYEKMQ in the germline V gene (reference sequence). The CDR3 spans 18 residues. V was shortened by 0 bases and J by 0 bases, with 14 bases between the two germline ends.

J is TRBJ1-1 and V is TRBV7-3, with TRBD1 as a possible D gene (5 bases). CDR3 length: 12 amino acids. The germline V and J ends were trimmed by 5 bases and 5 bases, with 9 bases remaining between them. Per the germline V gene, CDR1 is SGHTA and CDR2 is FQGTGA. The CDR3: CASSGRGTEAFF. The CDR3 DNA is TGTGCCAGCAGCGGACGGGGGACTGAAGCTTTCTTT. Variable domain in full (rest from reference TRBV7-3 and TRBJ1-1): GAGVSQTPSNKVTEKGKYVELRCDPISGHTALYWYRQSLGQGPEFLIYFQGTGAADDSGLPNDRFFAVRPEGSVSTLKIQRTERGDSAVYLCASSGRGTEAFFGQGTRLTVV.

This chain uses TRBV19 with TRBJ1-2, with unresolved D. The CDR3 runs to 13 residues. CDR1 is LNHDA and CDR2 is SQIVND in the germline V gene (reference sequence). The V and J ends lost 0 bases and 3 bases respectively, with 5 bases between them. CDR3 residues: CASSIDTYYGYTF. The CDR3 DNA is TGTGCCAGTAGTATAGACACTTACTATGGCTACACCTTC.